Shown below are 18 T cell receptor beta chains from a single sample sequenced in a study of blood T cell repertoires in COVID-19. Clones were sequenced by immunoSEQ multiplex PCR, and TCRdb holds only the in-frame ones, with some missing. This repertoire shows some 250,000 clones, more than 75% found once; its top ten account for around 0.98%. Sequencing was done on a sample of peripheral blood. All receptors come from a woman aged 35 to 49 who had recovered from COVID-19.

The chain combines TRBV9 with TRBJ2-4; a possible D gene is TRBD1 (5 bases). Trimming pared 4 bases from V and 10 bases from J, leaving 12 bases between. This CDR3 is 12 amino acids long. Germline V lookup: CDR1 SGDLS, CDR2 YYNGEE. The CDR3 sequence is CASSNYRRIQYF. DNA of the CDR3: TGTGCCAGCAGCAACTACAGGCGTATTCAGTACTTC.

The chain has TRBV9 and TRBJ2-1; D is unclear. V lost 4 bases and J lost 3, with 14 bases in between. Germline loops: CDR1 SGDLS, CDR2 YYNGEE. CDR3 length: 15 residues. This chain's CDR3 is CASSITPAVYNEQFF. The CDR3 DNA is TGTGCCAGCAGCATAACTCCGGCGGTCTACAATGAGCAGTTCTTC.

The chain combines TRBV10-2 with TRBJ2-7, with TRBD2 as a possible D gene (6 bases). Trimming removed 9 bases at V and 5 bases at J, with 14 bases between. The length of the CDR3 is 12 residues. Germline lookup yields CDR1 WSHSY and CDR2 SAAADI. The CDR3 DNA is TGCGCCAGTTCGGCTAGCGCCGACGAGCAGTACTTC. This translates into CASSASADEQYF.

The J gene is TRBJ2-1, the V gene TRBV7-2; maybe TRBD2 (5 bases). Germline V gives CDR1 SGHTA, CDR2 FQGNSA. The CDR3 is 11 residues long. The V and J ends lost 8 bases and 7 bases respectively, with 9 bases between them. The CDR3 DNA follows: TGTGCCAGCCGCCGGGGAAATGAGCAGTTCTTC. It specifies CASRRGNEQFF. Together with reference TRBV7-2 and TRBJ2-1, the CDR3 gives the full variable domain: GAGVSQSPSNKVTEKGKDVELRCDPISGHTALYWYRQSLGQGLEFLIYFQGNSAPDKSGLPSDRFSAERTGGSVSTLTIQRTQQEDSAVYLCASRRGNEQFFGPGTRLTVL.

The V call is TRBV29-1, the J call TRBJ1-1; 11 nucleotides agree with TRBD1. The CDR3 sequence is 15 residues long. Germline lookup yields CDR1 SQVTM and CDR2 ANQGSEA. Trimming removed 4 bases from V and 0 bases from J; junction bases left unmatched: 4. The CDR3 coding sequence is TGCAGCGTTGGTCGGGGACAGGGGGTGAACACTGAAGCTTTCTTT. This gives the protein CSVGRGQGVNTEAFF.

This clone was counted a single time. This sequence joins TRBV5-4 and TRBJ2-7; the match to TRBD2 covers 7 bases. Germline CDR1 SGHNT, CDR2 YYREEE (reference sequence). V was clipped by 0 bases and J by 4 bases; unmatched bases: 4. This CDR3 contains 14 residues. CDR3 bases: TGTGCCAGCAGCTTGGCTGCGGGAGTATACGAGCAGTACTTC. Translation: CASSLAAGVYEQYF.

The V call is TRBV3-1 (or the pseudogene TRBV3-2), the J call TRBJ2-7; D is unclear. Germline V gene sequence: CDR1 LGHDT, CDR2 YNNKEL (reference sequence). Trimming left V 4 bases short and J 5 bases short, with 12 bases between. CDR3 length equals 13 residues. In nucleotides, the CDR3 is TGTGCCAGCAGCCCCCACCCCGGTGACGAGCAGTACGTC. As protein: CASSPHPGDEQYV.

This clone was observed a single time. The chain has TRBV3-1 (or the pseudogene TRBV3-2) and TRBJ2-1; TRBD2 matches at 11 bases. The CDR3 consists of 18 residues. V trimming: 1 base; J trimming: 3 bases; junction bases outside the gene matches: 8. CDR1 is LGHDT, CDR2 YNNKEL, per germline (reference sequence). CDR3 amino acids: CASSQVGIAGGNYNEQFF. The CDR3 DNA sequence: TGTGCCAGCAGCCAAGTGGGCATAGCGGGAGGGAACTACAATGAGCAGTTCTTC.

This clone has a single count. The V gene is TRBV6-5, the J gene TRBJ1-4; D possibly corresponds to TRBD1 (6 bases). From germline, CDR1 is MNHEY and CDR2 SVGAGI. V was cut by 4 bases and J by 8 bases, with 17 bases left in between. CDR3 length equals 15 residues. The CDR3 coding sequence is TGTGCCAGCAGTTGGAGTGGGGGGGCGGGAGAAAAACTGTTTTTT. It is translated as CASSWSGGAGEKLFF.

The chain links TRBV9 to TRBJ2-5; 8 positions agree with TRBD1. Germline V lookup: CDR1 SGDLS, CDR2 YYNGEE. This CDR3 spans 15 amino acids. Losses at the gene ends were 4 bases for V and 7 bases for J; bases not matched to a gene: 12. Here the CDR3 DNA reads TGTGCCAGCAGCCCCCAGGGGGCGGGATCGAGGACCCAGTACTTC. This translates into CASSPQGAGSRTQYF.

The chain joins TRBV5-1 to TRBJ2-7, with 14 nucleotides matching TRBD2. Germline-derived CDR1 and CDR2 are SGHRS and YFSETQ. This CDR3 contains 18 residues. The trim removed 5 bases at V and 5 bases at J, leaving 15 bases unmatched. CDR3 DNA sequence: TGCGCCAGCAGACTCCCGGGACTAGCGGGAGTACGGTACGACGAGCAGTACTTC. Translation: CASRLPGLAGVRYDEQYF. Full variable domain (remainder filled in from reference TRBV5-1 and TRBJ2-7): KAGVTQTPRYLIKTRGQQVTLSCSPISGHRSVSWYQQTPGQGLQFLFEYFSETQRNKGNFPGRFSGRQFSNSRSEMNVSTLELGDSALYLCASRLPGLAGVRYDEQYFGPGTRLTVT.

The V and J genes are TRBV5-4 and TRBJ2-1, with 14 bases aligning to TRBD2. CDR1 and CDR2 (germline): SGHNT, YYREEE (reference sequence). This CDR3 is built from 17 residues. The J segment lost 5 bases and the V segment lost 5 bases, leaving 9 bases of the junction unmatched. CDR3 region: CASRPGTSGSVDNEQFF. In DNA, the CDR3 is TGTGCCAGCAGGCCAGGGACTAGCGGGAGTGTCGACAATGAGCAGTTCTTC.

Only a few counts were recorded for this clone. The CDR3 DNA is TGTGCCAGCAGTTTGGGGGCGGCCCCCCACAATGAGCAGTTCTTC. The encoded protein is CASSLGAAPHNEQFF. This chain connects TRBV27 to TRBJ2-1; tentative D call: TRBD1 (6 bases). The V gene's germline CDR1 is MNHEY and CDR2 SMNVEV (reference sequence). This CDR3 has 15 amino acids. The V gene lost 3 bases and the J gene lost 5 bases, with 14 bases spanning the gap.

As DNA, the CDR3 is TGTGCCAGCAGCCACGCTCCCGGGACTAGCGGGAGGTCTAGGGAGCAGTACTTC. Translating gives CASSHAPGTSGRSREQYF. The rearrangement links TRBV3-1 (or the pseudogene TRBV3-2) to TRBJ2-7; 15 bases fit TRBD2. In germline, CDR1 is LGHDT, CDR2 YNNKEL (reference sequence). This CDR3 contains 18 residues. The trim removed 3 bases at V and 7 bases at J, leaving 13 bases unmatched.

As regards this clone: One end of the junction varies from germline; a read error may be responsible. CDR3 bases: TGTGCCAGCAGCCCCACCGGGACAGGGTCAGTTTTT. Translated, it gives CASSPTGTGSVF. The gene calls are TRBV7-9 and TRBJ1-4, with TRBD1 matching over 9 bases. The length of the CDR3 is 12 residues. Germline V gives CDR1 SEHNR, CDR2 FQNEAQ (reference sequence).

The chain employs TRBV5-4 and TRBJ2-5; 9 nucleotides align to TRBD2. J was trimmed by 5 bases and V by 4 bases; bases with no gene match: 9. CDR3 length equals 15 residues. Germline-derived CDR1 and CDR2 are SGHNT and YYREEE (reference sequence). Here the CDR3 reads CASSDGTSSPETQYF. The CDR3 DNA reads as TGTGCCAGCAGCGACGGGACTAGCAGCCCGGAGACCCAGTACTTC.

In DNA, the CDR3 is TGTGCCAGCAGTCCCCCACCGGGACTCCTCTCCGGGGCCAACGTCCTGACTTTC. This translates into CASSPPPGLLSGANVLTF. The chain employs TRBV28 and TRBJ2-6, with D perhaps TRBD2 (6 bases). Germline CDR1 reads MDHEN; CDR2 reads SYDVKM. This CDR3 region has 18 residues. Trimming shortened V by 5 bases and J by 4 bases, and 21 bases separated the two germline ends.

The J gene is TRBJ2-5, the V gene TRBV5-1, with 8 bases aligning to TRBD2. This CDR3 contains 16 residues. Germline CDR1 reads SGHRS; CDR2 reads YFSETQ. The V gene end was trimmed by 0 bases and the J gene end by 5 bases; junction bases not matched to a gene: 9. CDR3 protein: CASSLAGLGVSETQYF. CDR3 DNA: TGCGCCAGCAGCTTGGCGGGACTAGGGGTTTCGGAGACCCAGTACTTC.